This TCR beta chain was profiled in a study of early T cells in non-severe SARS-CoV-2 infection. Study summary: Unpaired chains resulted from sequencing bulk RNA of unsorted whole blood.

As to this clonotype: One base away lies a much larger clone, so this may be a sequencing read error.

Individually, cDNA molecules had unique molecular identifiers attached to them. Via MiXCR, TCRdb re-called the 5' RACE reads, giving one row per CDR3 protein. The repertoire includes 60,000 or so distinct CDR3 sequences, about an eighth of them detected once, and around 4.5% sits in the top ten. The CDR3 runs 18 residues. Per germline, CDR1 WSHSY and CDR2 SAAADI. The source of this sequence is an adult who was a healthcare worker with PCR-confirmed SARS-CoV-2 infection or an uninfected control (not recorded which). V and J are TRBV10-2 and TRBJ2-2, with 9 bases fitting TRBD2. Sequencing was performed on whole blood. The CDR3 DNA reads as TGCACCAGCAGTGGCGCGTCCGGGACTAGCAGCTACACCGGGGAGCTGTTTTTT. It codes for CTSSGASGTSSYTGELFF.